This is a list of T cell receptor beta chains from one sample in a study of T cells in Graves' hyperthyroidism and ophthalmopathy. TCRdb used MiXCR to reprocess the multiplex PCR reads, holding one entry per CDR3 protein. Of about 380,000 distinct CDR3 sequences listed, 11% to 15% were seen once; the top ten hold approximately 11%. Sequenced sample: blood. These receptors originate from a woman aged 55-70 years with Graves' hyperthyroidism. The conserved cysteine and the conserved F or W are not part of the CDR3 here. A D gene is named only where the DNA matches it firmly.

J gene: TRBJ2-1
D gene: TRBD2
V gene: TRBV7-2
CDR3 protein: ASSMWTSGPYNEQF

J gene: TRBJ1-6
D gene: TRBD1
V gene: TRBV19
CDR3 protein: ASSMTGNNSPLH

J gene: TRBJ2-3
D gene: .
V gene: TRBV30
CDR3 protein: ASTGRPTDTQY

J gene: TRBJ2-1
D gene: TRBD2
V gene: TRBV19
CDR3 protein: ASSPGLAPNEQF

J gene: TRBJ2-7
D gene: .
V gene: TRBV9
CDR3 protein: ASSVGGYSYEQY

J gene: TRBJ2-3
D gene: .
V gene: TRBV5-1
CDR3 protein: ASSSTGRDTQY

J gene: TRBJ1-1
D gene: .
V gene: TRBV7-9
CDR3 protein: ASSWEGGPEAF

J gene: TRBJ1-5
D gene: .
V gene: TRBV4-1
CDR3 protein: ASSQVSAGFSNQPQH

J gene: TRBJ2-7
D gene: .
V gene: TRBV30
CDR3 protein: AWSVGTRPSYEQY

J gene: TRBJ2-5
D gene: .
V gene: TRBV20-1
CDR3 protein: SLGGGLETQY

J gene: TRBJ1-1
D gene: TRBD1
V gene: TRBV29-1
CDR3 protein: SVERDRNTEAF

J gene: TRBJ2-1
D gene: TRBD2
V gene: TRBV7-9
CDR3 protein: ASSSLGSGSSYNEQF

J gene: TRBJ2-5
D gene: .
V gene: TRBV5-1
CDR3 protein: ASSLGQGGPGETQY

J gene: TRBJ2-3
D gene: .
V gene: TRBV9
CDR3 protein: ASSVEGAGADTQY

J gene: TRBJ2-3
D gene: .
V gene: TRBV20-1
CDR3 protein: SATNGPGGTTDTQY